This entry is about one TCR beta chain. The data originate from a study of blood T cell repertoires in COVID-19. Background on the study: Some COVID-19 samples were acute and others convalescent; all came from the United States, Italy and Spain.

CDR3 size: 13 residues. CDR1 is SGHDT and CDR2 is YYEEEE in the germline V gene. V gave up 5 bases and J gave up 2 bases, with 11 bases separating them. In the original analysis: How many nucleated cells were present was estimated from reference gene primer amplification. Profiling relied on immunoSEQ multiplex PCR, and the TCRdb table lists in-frame clones only, not all of them. The DNA was the basis for D and trimming; V, J and clone size are from that table. The sample lists a few hundred thousand clones; around 88% were seen once. A Seattle source enrolled patients during active infection and followed them longitudinally.

Source material: peripheral blood. This rearrangement joins TRBV5-6 to TRBJ2-7; no reliable D call. This sequence was found in a woman aged 55-75 years with COVID-19, enrolled during active disease. Written as DNA, the CDR3 is TGTGCCAGCAGTATGGGCAGAACCTACGAGCAGTACTTC. Protein product: CASSMGRTYEQYF.